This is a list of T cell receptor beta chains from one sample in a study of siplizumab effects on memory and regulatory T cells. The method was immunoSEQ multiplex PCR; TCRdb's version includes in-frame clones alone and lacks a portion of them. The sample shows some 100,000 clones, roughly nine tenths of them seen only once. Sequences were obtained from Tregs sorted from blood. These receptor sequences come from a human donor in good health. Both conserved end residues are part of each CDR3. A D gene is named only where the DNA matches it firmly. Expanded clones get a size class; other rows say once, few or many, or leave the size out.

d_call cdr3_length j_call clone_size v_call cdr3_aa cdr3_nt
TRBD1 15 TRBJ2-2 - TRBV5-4 CASSLRQGGTGELFF TGTGCCAGCAGCCTCCGACAGGGGGGCACCGGGGAGCTGTTTTTT
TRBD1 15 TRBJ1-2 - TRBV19 CASSAIDRGRGGYTF TGTGCCAGTAGTGCAATCGACAGGGGGCGCGGGGGCTACACCTTC
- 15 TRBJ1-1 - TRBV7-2 CASSEQPGMNTEAFF TGTGCCAGCAGCGAACAACCAGGGATGAACACTGAAGCTTTCTTT
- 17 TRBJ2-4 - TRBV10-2 CASTLASGPATKNIQYF TGCGCCAGCACTCTGGCGTCAGGCCCTGCCACCAAAAACATTCAGTACTTC
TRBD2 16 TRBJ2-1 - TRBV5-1 CASSLPLSGANNEQFF TGCGCCAGCAGCTTACCCCTTAGCGGGGCCAACAATGAGCAGTTCTTC
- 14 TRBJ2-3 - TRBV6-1 CASSEGGLTDTQYF TGTGCCAGCAGTGAAGGGGGCCTGACAGATACGCAGTATTTT
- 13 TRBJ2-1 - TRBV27 CASSLTAINEQFF TGTGCCAGCAGTTTAACGGCGATCAATGAGCAGTTCTTC
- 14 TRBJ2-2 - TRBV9 CASSVGGRSGELFF TGTGCCAGCAGCGTAGGGGGTCGGAGCGGGGAGCTGTTTTTT
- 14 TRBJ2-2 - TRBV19 CASSVRTYTGELFF TGTGCCAGTAGTGTCAGGACTTACACCGGGGAGCTGTTTTTT
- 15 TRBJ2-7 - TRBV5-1 CASSLTAYSSYEQYF TGCGCCAGCAGCTTAACAGCGTACAGCTCCTACGAGCAGTACTTC
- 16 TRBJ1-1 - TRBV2 CASSFISGAVGTEAFF TGTGCCAGCAGTTTTATATCAGGGGCGGTGGGTACTGAAGCTTTCTTT
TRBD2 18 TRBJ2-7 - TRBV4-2 CASSQSGGLAGVLEEQYF TGTGCCAGCAGCCAATCCGGGGGGCTAGCGGGAGTATTAGAAGAGCAGTACTTC
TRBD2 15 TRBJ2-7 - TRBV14 CASRPGTSGRSEQYF TGTGCCAGCAGACCGGGGACTAGCGGGAGGTCCGAGCAGTACTTC
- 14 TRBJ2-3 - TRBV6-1 CASRGAISRDTQYF TGTGCCAGCAGGGGAGCGATATCTCGAGATACGCAGTATTTT
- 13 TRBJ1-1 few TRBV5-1 CASSPTGNTEAFF TGCGCCAGCAGCCCAACAGGGAACACTGAAGCTTTCTTT
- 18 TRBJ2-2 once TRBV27 CASSSPYDPKRGTGELFF TGTGCCAGCAGTTCTCCGTACGACCCGAAAAGGGGGACCGGGGAGCTGTTTTTT
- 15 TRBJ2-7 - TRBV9 CASSVDPGPINEQYF TGTGCCAGCAGCGTAGACCCGGGCCCGATTAACGAGCAGTACTTC
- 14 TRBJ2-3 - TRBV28 CASRGIGLTDTQYF TGTGCCTCACGGGGGATTGGGCTCACAGATACGCAGTATTTT
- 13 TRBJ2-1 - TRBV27 CASSYRVGNEQFF TGTGCCAGCAGCTACAGGGTGGGGAATGAGCAGTTCTTC
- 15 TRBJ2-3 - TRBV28 CASSRSELRGDTQYF TGTGCCAGCAGCCGTTCGGAGTTGAGGGGAGATACGCAGTATTTT
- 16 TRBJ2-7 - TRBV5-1 CASSTGDSRSSYEQYF TGCGCCAGCAGCACGGGGGACAGTAGAAGCTCCTACGAGCAGTACTTC
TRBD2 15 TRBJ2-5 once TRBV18 CASSQLAGVGETQYF TGTGCCAGCTCTCAACTAGCGGGAGTAGGAGAGACCCAGTACTTC
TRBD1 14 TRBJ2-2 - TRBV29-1 CSGTGQTNTGELFF TGCAGCGGTACGGGACAGACGAACACCGGGGAGCTGTTTTTT
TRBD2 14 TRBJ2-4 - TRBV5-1 CASSLNSGTDIQYF TGCGCCAGCAGCTTAAATAGCGGGACGGACATTCAGTACTTC
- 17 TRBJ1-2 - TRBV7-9 CASSLALNRELDYGYTF TGTGCCAGCAGCTTAGCGCTAAACAGGGAGTTGGACTATGGCTACACCTTC
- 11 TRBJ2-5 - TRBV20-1 CSASLKETQYF TGCAGTGCTAGCCTGAAGGAGACCCAGTACTTC
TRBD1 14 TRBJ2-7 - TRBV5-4 CASSPTGKSYEQYF TGTGCCAGCAGCCCGACAGGGAAGTCCTACGAGCAGTACTTC
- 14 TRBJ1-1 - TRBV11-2 CASSSPLPPREAFF TGTGCCAGCAGCTCCCCCTTACCCCCAAGGGAAGCTTTCTTT
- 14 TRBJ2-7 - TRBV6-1 CASSELGWAYEQYF TGTGCCAGCAGTGAGTTGGGCTGGGCCTACGAGCAGTACTTC
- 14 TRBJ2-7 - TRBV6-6 CASSYDGASSEQYF TGTGCCAGCAGTTACGATGGGGCCTCGAGTGAGCAGTACTTC
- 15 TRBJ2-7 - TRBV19 CASSINRDQGYEQYF TGTGCCAGTAGTATTAACAGGGATCAAGGCTACGAGCAGTACTTC
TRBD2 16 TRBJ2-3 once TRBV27 CASSLVGGSSTDTQYF TGTGCCAGCAGTTTAGTTGGCGGGAGTTCGACAGATACGCAGTATTTT
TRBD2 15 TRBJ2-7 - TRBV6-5 CASSLTSGQTYEQYF TGTGCCAGCAGCCTGACTAGCGGTCAAACCTACGAGCAGTACTTC
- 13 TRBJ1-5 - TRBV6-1 CASTWSENQPQHF TGTGCCAGCACGTGGAGCGAGAATCAGCCCCAGCATTTT
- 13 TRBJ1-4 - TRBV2 CATKPPRVEKLFF TGTGCCACAAAACCGCCTAGGGTTGAAAAACTGTTTTTT
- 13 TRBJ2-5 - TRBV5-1 CASSLVGEETQYF TGCGCCAGCAGCTTGGTTGGGGAAGAGACCCAGTACTTC
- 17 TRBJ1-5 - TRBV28 CASSFIGRDYSNQPQHF TGTGCCAGCAGTTTCATCGGCAGAGACTATAGCAATCAGCCCCAGCATTTT
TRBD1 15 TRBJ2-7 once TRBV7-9 CASSTSGTGHYEQYF TGTGCCAGCAGCACCTCCGGGACAGGGCATTACGAGCAGTACTTC
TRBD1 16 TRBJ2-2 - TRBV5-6 CASSHDRARYTGELFF TGTGCCAGCAGCCACGACAGGGCCCGATACACCGGGGAGCTGTTTTTT
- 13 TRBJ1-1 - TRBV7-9 CASSLSRDTEAFF TGTGCCAGCAGCTTATCCCGGGACACTGAAGCTTTCTTT
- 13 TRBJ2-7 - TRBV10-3 CAISESLWGEQYF TGTGCCATCAGTGAGTCCTTGTGGGGCGAGCAGTACTTC
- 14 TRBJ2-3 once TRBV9 CASSVRASTDTQYF TGTGCCAGCAGCGTAAGAGCTAGCACAGATACGCAGTATTTT
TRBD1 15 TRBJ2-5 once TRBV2 CASSARVGGLETQYF TGTGCCAGCAGCGCAAGGGTAGGGGGCCTAGAGACCCAGTACTTC
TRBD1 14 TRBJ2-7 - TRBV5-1 CASSLTGGRYEQYF TGCGCCAGCAGCTTAACAGGGGGGAGGTACGAGCAGTACTTC
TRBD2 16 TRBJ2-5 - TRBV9 CASSVGGTSGKETQYF TGTGCCAGCAGCGTAGGAGGGACTAGCGGGAAAGAGACCCAGTACTTC
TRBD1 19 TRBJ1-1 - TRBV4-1 CASSQDVYRDSRMNTEAFF TGCGCCAGCAGCCAAGACGTCTACCGGGACAGCCGCATGAACACTGAAGCTTTCTTT
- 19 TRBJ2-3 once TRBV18 CASSPLAGSPILSTDTQYF TGTGCCAGCTCACCACTTGCGGGATCCCCTATTTTGAGCACAGATACGCAGTATTTT
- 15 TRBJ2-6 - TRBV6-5 CASSLGRAGANVLTF TGTGCCAGCAGCCTGGGGCGAGCTGGGGCCAACGTCCTGACTTTC
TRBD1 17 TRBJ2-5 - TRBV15 CATSRDFRQGGRETQYF TGTGCCACCAGCAGAGATTTCCGACAGGGTGGTAGGGAGACCCAGTACTTC
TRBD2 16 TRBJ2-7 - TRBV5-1 CASSQTVAGVGNEQYF TGCGCCAGCAGCCAGACTGTAGCGGGAGTGGGAAACGAGCAGTACTTC
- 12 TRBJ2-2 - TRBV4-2 CASSPITGELFF TGTGCCAGCAGCCCCATCACCGGGGAGCTGTTTTTT
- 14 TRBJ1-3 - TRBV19 CASGGGGSGNTIYF TGTGCCAGTGGAGGGGGGGGCTCTGGAAACACCATATATTTT
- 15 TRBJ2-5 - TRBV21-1 CASSNERRRPRTQYF TGTGCCAGCAGCAATGAGCGGAGGAGGCCGAGGACCCAGTACTTC
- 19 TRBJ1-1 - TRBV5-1 CASSLAGGTRDWVATEAFF TGCGCCAGCAGCTTGGCCGGTGGGACAAGGGACTGGGTAGCAACTGAAGCTTTCTTT
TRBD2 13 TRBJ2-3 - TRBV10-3 CATPFGLAGGQYF TGTGCCACGCCTTTCGGACTAGCGGGCGGGCAGTATTTT
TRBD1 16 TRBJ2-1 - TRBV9 CASSEFQRQGYNEQFF TGTGCCAGCAGTGAATTTCAGAGACAGGGTTACAATGAGCAGTTCTTC
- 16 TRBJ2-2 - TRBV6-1 CASSEYWGGGTGELFF TGTGCCAGCAGTGAATATTGGGGCGGCGGCACCGGGGAGCTGTTTTTT
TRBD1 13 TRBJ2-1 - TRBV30 CAWDRAVYNEQFF TGTGCCTGGGACAGGGCAGTTTACAATGAGCAGTTCTTC
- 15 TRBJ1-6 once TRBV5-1 CASSLAVQANSPLHF TGCGCCAGCAGCTTGGCGGTGCAGGCTAATTCACCCCTCCACTTT